These 22 T cell receptor beta chains came from one sample sequenced in a study of T-cell memory formation after mild COVID-19. MiXCR was run by TCRdb on the 5' RACE reads, yielding one entry per CDR3 protein. The sample includes around 200,000 distinct CDR3 sequences, under 30% of them seen just once. The specimen sequenced was PBMCs or a T cell subset sorted from them (not recorded which). These receptors all stem from an adult woman who had mild COVID-19 (a few samples of this study predate the infection). Cell type and time point are not known.

Only a few counts were recorded for this clonotype. The chain has TRBV29-1 and TRBJ1-1, with D possibly TRBD1 on 6 matching bases. This CDR3 region has 15 residues. CDR1 is SQVTM, CDR2 ANQGSEA, per germline. V lost 5 bases and J lost 0, with 16 bases in between. CDR3: CSVKVDRRLNTEAFF. The CDR3, as DNA: TGCAGCGTTAAAGTGGACAGAAGATTGAACACTGAAGCTTTCTTT.

This clonotype was detected many times. The chain carries TRBV5-1 and TRBJ2-5; tentatively, D is TRBD1 (5 bases). Germline lookup yields CDR1 SGHRS and CDR2 YFSETQ. This CDR3 has 15 amino acids. V was shortened by 4 bases and J by 5 bases, with 18 bases between the two germline ends. DNA of the CDR3: TGCGCCAGCAGCCTGGGTATCAGGGCAGCGGAGACCCAGTACTTC. Amino acids: CASSLGIRAAETQYF.

The chain links TRBV29-1 to TRBJ2-2; D may be TRBD1 or TRBD2 (5 bases each). The CDR3 runs 14 residues. The V gene lost 4 bases and the J gene lost 2 bases, with 11 bases spanning the gap. Germline V lookup: CDR1 SQVTM, CDR2 ANQGSEA. The DNA of the CDR3 is TGCAGCGTTGTAGGGACCACAAACACCGGGGAGCTGTTTTTT. This translates into CSVVGTTNTGELFF.

V usage is TRBV24-1 and J usage is TRBJ2-7; D could derive from TRBD1 or TRBD2 (5 bases each). Germline V lookup: CDR1 KGHDR, CDR2 SFDVKD. Trimming took 11 bases from V and 4 from J, leaving 14 bases between them. This CDR3 spans 12 amino acids. The CDR3 DNA reads TGTGCCATCGAGGGACCCGAGTACGAGCAGTACTTC. Translating gives CAIEGPEYEQYF.

In this sample, this clonotype turned up a few times. This chain links TRBV18 with TRBJ1-6, with 9 bases identical to TRBD1. The CDR3 has 14 amino acids. Per the germline V gene, CDR1 is KGHSH and CDR2 is LQKENI. J was trimmed by 10 bases and V by 2 bases; bases with no gene match: 3. In DNA form, the CDR3 reads TGTGCCAGCTCACCAGCGGGACAGGGCTCACCCCTCCACTTT. This translates into CASSPAGQGSPLHF.

The chain recombines TRBV29-1 with TRBJ2-7; no firm D call. Germline-derived CDR1 and CDR2 are SQVTM and ANQGSEA. V gave up 7 bases and J gave up 1 base, with 8 bases separating them. CDR3 length equals 11 residues. CDR3 sequence (DNA): TGCAGCGGCAGGTGGTCCTACGAGCAGTACTTC. Amino acids: CSGRWSYEQYF.

This clonotype was found a few times. The J gene is TRBJ1-2, the V gene TRBV9, with D uncertain. The germline gives CDR1 SGDLS, CDR2 YYNGEE. The CDR3 is 14 amino acids. V was pared by 3 bases and J by 7 bases, with 16 bases between. The CDR3 spells CASSASRGKSGYTF. The DNA of the CDR3 is TGTGCCAGCAGCGCGAGCCGTGGCAAGAGTGGCTACACCTTC.

The chain joins TRBV29-1 to TRBJ2-3; the D is unclear. CDR1 is SQVTM, CDR2 ANQGSEA, per germline. The length of the CDR3 is 12 residues. V was trimmed by 6 bases and J by 4 bases, leaving 11 bases between them. CDR3: CSVYRFADTQYF. Written as DNA, the CDR3 is TGCAGCGTGTACCGTTTCGCAGATACGCAGTATTTT.

This clonotype was observed a handful of times. This chain joins TRBV6-5 and TRBJ2-2; D is unresolved. CDR3 length: 12 amino acids. Germline loops: CDR1 MNHEY, CDR2 SVGAGI. Trimming removed 5 bases from V and 6 bases from J, with 7 bases in between. For the CDR3, the DNA is TGTGCCAGCAGTCGTGTCCCCGGGGAGCTGTTTTTT. Protein: CASSRVPGELFF.

This chain joins TRBV20-1 and TRBJ2-1; 11 bases are shared with TRBD2. Germline V CDR1 and CDR2: DFQATT, SNEGSKA (reference sequence). CDR3 size: 17 residues. The junction had 11 bases not matched to a gene; V was cut back by 0 bases and J by 7 bases. CDR3 nucleotide sequence: TGCAGTGCTAGAGATCCCCAGCTAGCGGGGGGTGGGAATGAGCAGTTCTTC. This sequence encodes CSARDPQLAGGGNEQFF.

This clonotype occurred a few times. The chain is built from TRBV7-9 and TRBJ2-7; tentatively, D is TRBD2 (5 bases). V was clipped by 3 bases and J by 6 bases, with 9 bases between them. The length of the CDR3 is 12 residues. Germline CDR1 reads SEHNR; CDR2 reads FQNEAQ (reference sequence). This CDR3 reads CASSFAAGEQYF. CDR3 DNA sequence: TGTGCCAGCAGCTTTGCCGCGGGCGAGCAGTACTTC.

As DNA, the CDR3 is TGCGCCAGCAGCTTGGAAGGGTATGAGCAGTTCTTC. Its translation: CASSLEGYEQFF. The V and J genes are TRBV5-1 and TRBJ2-1, with D uncertain. CDR1 SGHRS and CDR2 YFSETQ come from the germline V gene. Trimming took off 0 bases at V and 8 bases at J, with 6 bases between the two ends. The CDR3 has 12 residues.

This clonotype was observed at least ten times. This sequence joins TRBV20-1 and TRBJ2-4, with D perhaps being TRBD1 or TRBD2 (5 bases each). CDR3 size: 16 residues. Trimming stripped 5 bases from V and 1 base from J, with 18 bases between. Germline V gene lookup returns CDR1 DFQATT and CDR2 SNEGSKA (reference sequence). CDR3 coding DNA: TGCAGTGCTTCCCGGAAAGGGGCTAGCGCCAAAAACATTCAGTACTTC. This gives the protein CSASRKGASAKNIQYF.

The CDR3 DNA sequence: TGCGCCAGCAGCCAAGATCGGCTCCAGCGGTACGAGCAGTACTTC. This codes for CASSQDRLQRYEQYF. This rearrangement joins TRBV4-3 to TRBJ2-7; D might be TRBD2 (5 bases). V lost 0 bases and J 4 bases, leaving 13 bases between the germline ends. Germline values: CDR1 LGHNA, CDR2 YSLEER. CDR3 length equals 15 residues.

This clonotype was seen a handful of times. This CDR3 reads CASSTFSGRTLAEQYF. CDR3 nucleotide sequence: TGTGCCAGCAGTACATTTAGCGGGAGAACCCTGGCCGAGCAGTACTTC. V usage is TRBV28 and J usage is TRBJ2-7; 9 bases agree with TRBD2. The CDR3 sequence is 16 residues long. The V gene end was trimmed by 5 bases and the J gene end by 6 bases; junction bases not matched to a gene: 14. Germline assignment: CDR1 MDHEN and CDR2 SYDVKM.

The chain carries TRBV12-3 or TRBV12-4 and TRBJ2-3, with D perhaps TRBD1 or TRBD2 (6 bases each). Between the trimmed V and J ends, which lost 7 bases and 6 bases, there was a span of 20 bases. The CDR3 is 15 residues long. CDR3 sequence: CASKSNGGPRDTQYF. As DNA, the CDR3 is TGTGCCAGCAAGTCTAACGGGGGCCCGCGGGATACGCAGTATTTT.

CDR3 region: CASTLAGAPYEQFF. The CDR3 DNA is TGTGCCAGCACTCTAGCGGGAGCTCCTTATGAGCAGTTCTTC. The rearrangement uses TRBV6-2 or TRBV6-3 and TRBJ2-1, with TRBD2 identical over 10 bases. CDR3 size: 14 residues. J was trimmed by 8 bases and V by 7 bases; bases with no gene match: 8. From germline, CDR1 is MNHEY and CDR2 SVGEGT.

The CDR3 bases are TGTGCCAGCAGCTTCGGACAGGGGGGCGACGAGCAGTACTTC. This codes for CASSFGQGGDEQYF. The chain recombines TRBV7-3 with TRBJ2-7; 10 bases agree with TRBD1. J lost 5 bases, V lost 3 bases, and 4 bases had no gene match. This CDR3 has 14 residues. Germline assignment: CDR1 SGHTA and CDR2 FQGTGA.

The sample holds a few counts of this clonotype. V is TRBV7-3 and J is TRBJ1-6; 7 bases are a match to TRBD1. The CDR3 extends over 14 amino acids. The junction had 4 bases not matched to a gene; V was cut back by 5 bases and J by 6 bases. Germline V lookup: CDR1 SGHTA, CDR2 FQGTGA. The CDR3 protein is CASSIRGSNSPLHF. CDR3 in DNA: TGTGCCAGCAGCATCAGGGGGAGTAATTCACCCCTCCACTTT.

The rearrangement joins TRBV5-1 to TRBJ1-6, with 7 bases lining up with TRBD1. This CDR3 spans 15 amino acids. V was pared by 4 bases and J by 4 bases, with 5 bases of the junction left unmatched. CDR1 SGHRS and CDR2 YFSETQ come from the germline V gene. The CDR3 spells CASSLGQAYNSPLHF. In nucleotides, the CDR3 is TGCGCCAGCAGCCTAGGACAGGCTTATAATTCACCCCTCCACTTT.

This clonotype has just a few counts. CDR3 DNA: TGTGCCAGCAGCTCGGGCAGGGTAGGGGAGACCTACTACGAGCAGTACTTC. The encoded protein is CASSSGRVGETYYEQYF. V gene TRBV7-9 combines with J gene TRBJ2-7; perhaps D is TRBD1 or TRBD2 (5 bases each). The V end lost 4 bases, the J end lost 3 bases, and 22 bases lay between the germline ends. CDR1 and CDR2 (germline): SEHNR, FQNEAQ (reference sequence). This CDR3 comprises 17 residues.

This clonotype was counted a few times. The rearrangement uses TRBV7-2 and TRBJ2-3; 11 bases are a match to TRBD2. This CDR3 has 16 residues. CDR1 is SGHTA and CDR2 is FQGNSA in the germline V gene. V was clipped by 5 bases and J by 4 bases; unmatched bases: 8. This CDR3 reads CASSVTSGMVADTQYF. DNA of the CDR3: TGTGCCAGCAGCGTGACTAGCGGGATGGTGGCAGATACGCAGTATTTT.